This T cell receptor (beta chain) stems from a study of tumor-infiltrating lymphocytes in oesophageal squamous cell carcinoma. MiXCR, run by TCRdb on the PCR reads, gives a single entry per CDR3 protein. The repertoire holds 15,000 to 20,000 distinct CDR3 sequences, with roughly two fifths as singletons. V was cut by 5 bases and J by 0 bases, with 12 bases left in between. This CDR3 has 15 amino acids. Looked up from germline, CDR1 is SGHVS and CDR2 is FNYEAQ. V usage is TRBV7-6 and J usage is TRBJ2-3; D gene unclear. The origin of this receptor is a female donor with esophageal squamous cell carcinoma. The sequenced sample consisted of normal esophageal tissue next to the tumor. CDR3: CASSQLAISTDTQYF. CDR3 DNA sequence: TGTGCCAGCAGCCAACTTGCAATCAGCACAGATACGCAGTATTTT.